Below, 24 T cell receptor beta chains from the same sample are listed, as sequenced in a study of blood T cells in healthy people across ages. The second PCR ran about 6 to 12 cycles with a sample-barcoded 5' primer and J-beta primers. TCRdb reanalysed the 5' RACE reads using MiXCR and keeps one entry per CDR3 protein. Altogether fewer than 1,200,000 distinct CDR3 sequences are present, roughly a quarter being singletons, with the ten largest covering approximately 0.7%. These same records also appear under a second study, on T cells of mothers and their children.

Input material: blood. The origin of the receptors is a girl aged 2 to 10 in good health.

J is TRBJ2-7 and V is TRBV7-8; 8 positions match TRBD2. The V and J ends lost 5 bases and 5 bases, in that order; junction bases with no gene match: 11. Germline CDR1 reads SGHVS; CDR2 reads FQNEAQ. The CDR3 extends over 15 amino acids. The CDR3 sequence is CASSPTSGRLNEQYF. CDR3 nucleotide sequence: TGTGCCAGCAGCCCAACCAGCGGGAGACTGAACGAGCAGTACTTC.

This chain uses TRBV3-1 with TRBJ1-1, with a possible D match to TRBD1 (6 bases). Trimming took 0 bases from V and 4 from J, leaving 15 bases between them. The CDR3 has 16 residues. Germline CDR1 and CDR2: LGHDT and YNNKEL (reference sequence). In nucleotides, the CDR3 is TGTGCCAGCAGCCAAGATGGTCCAGGGGATGGCACTGAAGCTTTCTTT. Translating gives CASSQDGPGDGTEAFF.

This clonotype was seen only a few times. The chain employs TRBV29-1 and TRBJ2-6; either TRBD1 or TRBD2 may fit D (5 bases each). Trimming pared 3 bases from V and 0 bases from J, leaving 9 bases between. The V gene's germline CDR1 is SQVTM and CDR2 ANQGSEA. The CDR3 runs 15 residues. The CDR3 DNA follows: TGCAGCGTTGAGGGGACCCACTCTGGGGCCAACGTCCTGACTTTC. As protein: CSVEGTHSGANVLTF.

This clonotype was counted only a few times. This chain connects TRBV3-1 to TRBJ1-4; a weak D match, TRBD1 (6 bases). The V and J ends lost 3 bases and 8 bases respectively, with 25 bases between them. Germline CDR1 and CDR2: LGHDT and YNNKEL (reference sequence). CDR3 length: 18 amino acids. The CDR3 DNA reads as TGTGCCAGCAGCCAGGGTTTTGCGAAGTTAGGGGGTGAAGAAAAACTGTTTTTT. It translates to CASSQGFAKLGGEEKLFF.

In this sample, this clonotype turned up a few times. The chain is built from TRBV3-1 and TRBJ1-2; 9 nucleotides match TRBD1. Germline CDR1 LGHDT, CDR2 YNNKEL (reference sequence). V was pared by 4 bases and J by 10 bases, with 10 bases of the junction left unmatched. The CDR3 is 14 residues long. This CDR3 is CASSLSGTGWAYTF. The CDR3 nucleotides read TGTGCCAGCAGCCTCTCCGGGACAGGGTGGGCCTACACCTTC.

The chain links TRBV20-1 to TRBJ1-1; 12 bases are a match to TRBD1. In germline, CDR1 is DFQATT, CDR2 SNEGSKA (reference sequence). CDR3 length: 15 amino acids. V lost 6 bases and J lost 5; bases outside the gene matches: 10. The chain's CDR3 is CSARGTGGSWTEAFF. The CDR3 DNA reads TGCAGTGCCAGGGGGACAGGGGGCAGCTGGACTGAAGCTTTCTTT.

The rearrangement joins TRBV29-1 to TRBJ2-1, with D uncertain. The V gene lost 8 bases and the J gene lost 6 bases, with 11 bases spanning the gap. The CDR3 sequence is 11 residues long. The germline V gene encodes CDR1 SQVTM and CDR2 ANQGSEA. CDR3 DNA: TGCAGCATGGACGCCACCAATGAGCAGTTCTTC. It codes for CSMDATNEQFF.

This chain uses TRBV29-1 with TRBJ1-2; D not certain. This CDR3 has 9 residues. The germline V gene encodes CDR1 SQVTM and CDR2 ANQGSEA. V was cut by 5 bases and J by 6 bases, with 4 bases left in between. CDR3 sequence: CSVIDGYTF. The CDR3 bases are TGCAGCGTTATTGATGGCTACACCTTC.

The V gene is TRBV5-1, the J gene TRBJ2-1; 7 nucleotides match TRBD1. The DNA end favors TRBJ2-7, so the J call may be wrong. Germline V lookup: CDR1 SGHRS, CDR2 YFSETQ. The CDR3 spans 13 residues. CDR3 loop: CASRQGQLYEQYF. DNA of the CDR3: TGCGCCAGCAGACAGGGGCAACTCTACGAGCAGTACTTC.

V is TRBV25-1 and J is TRBJ2-7, with TRBD1 matching over 7 bases. Germline loops: CDR1 MGHDK, CDR2 SYGVNS. The CDR3 length is 15 residues. V gave up 3 bases and J gave up 3 bases; unmatched junction bases: 8. The CDR3 sequence: CASSEGTDVGYEQYF. CDR3 DNA: TGTGCCAGCAGTGAGGGGACAGATGTGGGCTACGAGCAGTACTTC.

This clonotype was counted between two and nine times. At one end the junction does not follow the germline gene, possibly because of a read error. This rearrangement joins TRBV7-6 to TRBJ2-1; 9 nucleotides line up with TRBD2. The J call could be wrong; TRBJ2-7 is a better fit for the DNA end. The CDR3 loop spans 15 amino acids. The V gene's germline CDR1 is SGHVS and CDR2 FNYEAQ. Written as DNA, the CDR3 is TGTGCCAGCAGTTTAGCCTCTAGCGGGACATACGAGCAGTACTTC. This translates into CASSLASSGTYEQYF.

The sample holds many counts of this clonotype. The genes are TRBV13 and TRBJ2-4; TRBD2 aligns across 14 bases. Unmatched junction bases numbered 9, after V lost 5 bases and J lost 6 bases. Germline CDR1 reads PRHDT; CDR2 reads FYEKMQ (reference sequence). This CDR3 comprises 17 residues. The CDR3 bases are TGTGCCAGCAGCGCCAGACTAGCGGGGGGGCTTGGAAACATTCAGTACTTC. Its protein is CASSARLAGGLGNIQYF.

V usage is TRBV10-3 and J usage is TRBJ2-2; TRBD2 might be the D (6 bases). Germline values: CDR1 ENHRY, CDR2 SYGVKD. CDR3 length equals 15 residues. V was shortened by 4 bases and J by 6 bases, with 15 bases between the two germline ends. CDR3 protein: CAISGRDPSSGELFF. In nucleotides, the CDR3 is TGTGCCATCAGTGGGCGGGACCCCTCGTCCGGGGAGCTGTTTTTT.

This clonotype has more than one count but fewer than ten. The chain uses TRBV28 and TRBJ2-5; 8 bases are shared with TRBD2. The J call may be in error: the DNA end matches TRBJ2-1 better. The germline V gene has CDR1 MDHEN and CDR2 SYDVKM. The CDR3 sequence is 12 residues long. The CDR3 DNA follows: TGTGCCAGCACTAGCGGGTACAATGAGCAGTTCTTC. This encodes CASTSGYNEQFF.

The rearrangement uses TRBV7-2 and TRBJ2-1; D is perhaps TRBD1 (6 bases). Germline V gene sequence: CDR1 SGHTA, CDR2 FQGNSA. Between the trimmed V and J ends, which lost 5 bases and 5 bases, there was a span of 28 bases. There are 19 residues in the CDR3. CDR3 DNA: TGTGCCAGCAGCAGGCGAAGAAGTAAGACAGGCCACATTGACAATGAGCAGTTCTTC. Its protein product is CASSRRRSKTGHIDNEQFF. Full variable domain (missing parts from reference TRBV7-2 and TRBJ2-1): GAGVSQSPSNKVTEKGKDVELRCDPISGHTALYWYRQSLGQGLEFLIYFQGNSAPDKSGLPSDRFSAERTGGSVSTLTIQRTQQEDSAVYLCASSRRRSKTGHIDNEQFFGPGTRLTVL.

A word on this clonotype: The junction shows a germline mismatch at one end, possibly a read error. The chain couples TRBV12-5 to TRBJ1-2; no clear D. The CDR3 consists of 12 residues. CDR1 and CDR2 (germline): LGHNT, FRNRAP. The chain's CDR3 is CASGIWGGGYPF. Written as DNA, the CDR3 is TGTGCTAGTGGAATTTGGGGTGGCGGCTACCCCTTC.

This clonotype was observed a handful of times. No conserved phenylalanine or tryptophan is present at the end of the CDR3, so a read error is the likely explanation. The DNA is left out, because the CDR3 cannot be placed on it with certainty; the CDR3 is given as TCRdb lists it. The chain uses TRBV21-1 and TRBJ1-2. TRBV21-1 is flagged as a pseudogene. The CDR3 sequence runs 16 residues, both termini included. The CDR3 is CASSKFRSGCGYGYTL.

As concerns this clonotype: Germline is not matched at one junction end, which may reflect a read error. The chain combines TRBV27 with TRBJ1-6; 9 nucleotides match TRBD1. This CDR3 contains 15 residues. The germline V gene has CDR1 MNHEY and CDR2 SMNVEV (reference sequence). CDR3 region: CASKSLTGGNSPLHF. CDR3 nucleotides: TGTGCTAGCAAAAGTTTGACAGGGGGTAATTCACCCCTCCACTTT.

The chain combines TRBV5-1 with TRBJ2-1, with TRBD2 matching over 8 bases. J lost 7 bases, V lost 0 bases, and 12 bases had no gene match. This CDR3 comprises 17 residues. CDR1 SGHRS and CDR2 YFSETQ come from the germline V gene. The CDR3 DNA reads TGCGCCAGCAGCTTGGAAGGCTCAGCGGGGGCTAGGAATGAGCAGTTCTTC. This codes for CASSLEGSAGARNEQFF.

J is TRBJ1-1 and V is TRBV9; weak D call: TRBD1 (5 bases). CDR1 SGDLS and CDR2 YYNGEE come from the germline V gene. Trimming stripped 0 bases from V and 0 bases from J, with 9 bases between. CDR3 length: 15 residues. The CDR3 DNA follows: TGTGCCAGCAGCGTAGCTCCAGGGTTGAACACTGAAGCTTTCTTT. Translated, it gives CASSVAPGLNTEAFF.

This sequence joins TRBV6-1 and TRBJ1-1; TRBD1 matches at 8 bases. The CDR3 consists of 17 residues. Germline CDR1 is MNHNS and CDR2 is SASEGT. Trimming removed 6 bases from V and 1 base from J; junction bases left unmatched: 13. The CDR3 nucleotides are TGTGCCAGCAGCCCAGCTGACTTCAGGGGGCCGAACACTGAAGCTTTCTTT. Encoded protein: CASSPADFRGPNTEAFF.

This clonotype has only a few counts. The genes are TRBV7-3 and TRBJ2-5, with 11 bases identical to TRBD2. The end of the DNA aligns better with TRBJ2-1, so the J call may be wrong. The CDR3 sequence is 14 residues long. Germline V gene data show CDR1 as SGHTA and CDR2 as FQGTGA. The CDR3 region is CASSLGLAEPKQFF. The CDR3 nucleotides read TGTGCCAGCAGCTTGGGACTAGCGGAGCCTAAGCAGTTCTTC.

J is TRBJ1-1 and V is TRBV2, with D maybe TRBD1 (5 bases). V shed 6 bases and J shed 5 bases, with 16 bases lying between them. Per germline, CDR1 SNHLY and CDR2 FYNNEI. The CDR3 extends over 14 amino acids. CDR3 residues: CASSTGTWGTEAFF. CDR3 in DNA: TGTGCCAGCAGCACCGGGACCTGGGGGACTGAAGCTTTCTTT. The variable domain in full, with the rest retrieved from reference TRBV2 and TRBJ1-1, is EPEVTQTPSHQVTQMGQEVILRCVPISNHLYFYWYRQILGQKVEFLVSFYNNEISEKSEIFDDQFSVERPDGSNFTLKIRSTKLEDSAMYFCASSTGTWGTEAFFGQGTRLTVV.

This clonotype was seen at least ten times. The V and J genes are TRBV7-9 and TRBJ2-7; unclear D gene. CDR1 SEHNR and CDR2 FQNEAQ come from the germline V gene (reference sequence). V was cut by 3 bases and J by 0 bases, with 9 bases left in between. The CDR3 has 14 amino acids. The CDR3 DNA reads TGTGCCAGCAGCTTGATCGGGTCCTCCTACGAGCAGTACTTC. Encoded protein: CASSLIGSSYEQYF.